This TCR beta chain was captured in a study of cytomegalovirus exposure and HLA in healthy donors. Sequencing used immunoSEQ multiplex PCR; TCRdb keeps in-frame clones, though not all of them. The profile covers about 120,000 clones, with approximately 81% appearing a single time and about 2.2% taken by the ten largest. V was trimmed by 4 bases and J by 7 bases, leaving 19 bases between them. This CDR3 has 15 residues. Germline V gene data show CDR1 as PRHDT and CDR2 as FYEKMQ (reference sequence). The J gene is TRBJ1-2, the V gene TRBV13; maybe TRBD1 (5 bases). The sample consisted of PBMCs. The sequence came from a woman between 25 and 40 years old in good health and CMV-seronegative. CDR3 sequence reads: CASSSPPRAGFGYTF. The CDR3 bases are TGTGCCAGCAGCTCCCCCCCCAGGGCTGGTTTTGGCTACACCTTC.